These 23 T cell receptor beta chains share one sample of origin, sequenced in a study of cytomegalovirus exposure and HLA in healthy donors (dated by TCRdb to 2016 to 2017). Libraries came from the immunoSEQ multiplex PCR assay. TCRdb re-hosts the immuneACCESS table, in-frame sequences only. Its copies lack some clones; in the studies checked, an unresolved V gene accounts for under half of them, and the cause for the rest is not known. Counted in this sample were 150,000 to 200,000 clones; more than 75% of them appeared once. About 7% of the sample is taken by the ten largest. Sequencing was performed on PBMCs. These receptors were collected from a man between 18 and 29 years old in good health and CMV-seropositive.

J is TRBJ1-2 and V is TRBV28; D is unresolved. The germline CDR1 and CDR2 sequences are MDHEN and SYDVKM. Trimming removed 3 bases from V and 8 bases from J, with 10 bases in between. The CDR3 covers 12 residues. In DNA, the CDR3 is TGTGCCAGCAGTTTCGAGGTTTGGGGCTACACCTTC. Translation gives CASSFEVWGYTF.

This clone has just one count. J is TRBJ1-2 and V is TRBV6-6, with 8 bases aligning to TRBD1. This CDR3 is 15 amino acids long. The ends lost 4 bases at V and 4 bases at J; junction bases unmatched: 8. The germline CDR1 and CDR2 sequences are MNHNY and SVGAGI (reference sequence). CDR3 DNA sequence: TGTGCCAGCAGTTCATCAGGGGGCGATCTCTATGGCTACACCTTC. It is translated as CASSSSGGDLYGYTF.

Comment on this clone: Other DNA sequences in the same sample also yield this CDR3. The V call is TRBV5-1, the J call TRBJ2-2; D unresolved. Trimming pared 0 bases from V and 1 base from J, leaving 4 bases between. The CDR3 spans 14 residues. The V gene's germline CDR1 is SGHRS and CDR2 YFSETQ. The CDR3 loop reads CASSLAGNTGELFF. The DNA for the CDR3 is TGCGCCAGCAGCTTGGCCGGGAACACCGGGGAGCTGTTTTTT.

The V and J genes are TRBV11-3 and TRBJ2-7; 10 bases line up with TRBD2. Trimming cost V 3 bases and J 7 bases; bases outside gene matches: 12. The germline V gene has CDR1 SGHNT and CDR2 YENEEA. There are 16 residues in the CDR3. CDR3 region: CASSFHLAGAPPEQYF. In DNA form, the CDR3 reads TGTGCCAGCAGCTTCCACCTAGCGGGAGCCCCTCCGGAGCAGTACTTC.

The V call is TRBV5-1, the J call TRBJ1-5; 10 nucleotides align to TRBD1. This CDR3 has 17 amino acids. The V gene's germline CDR1 is SGHRS and CDR2 YFSETQ. Trimming removed 4 bases from V and 6 bases from J; junction bases left unmatched: 13. The CDR3 nucleotides read TGCGCCAGCAGCGAAGTGGGCGGACAGGGGGTAGGTCAGCCCCAGCATTTT. Translated, it gives CASSEVGGQGVGQPQHF.

This rearrangement joins TRBV6-5 to TRBJ1-5, with 8 bases identical to TRBD1. The CDR3 sequence is 14 residues long. Germline CDR1 MNHEY, CDR2 SVGAGI. V lost 5 bases, J lost 5 bases, and 5 bases stayed unmatched. The CDR3: CASSPGQGYQPQHF. The CDR3 DNA reads as TGTGCCAGCAGTCCCGGACAGGGTTATCAGCCCCAGCATTTT.

As DNA, the CDR3 is TGTGCCATCAGTGTTCTAGCGGGAGGTTTCCCCTACGAGCAGTACTTC. Its protein product is CAISVLAGGFPYEQYF. The chain is built from TRBV10-3 and TRBJ2-7, with 11 bases matching TRBD2. V trimming: 4 bases; J trimming: 2 bases; junction bases outside the gene matches: 7. Germline V gene data show CDR1 as ENHRY and CDR2 as SYGVKD. The CDR3 consists of 16 residues.

The chain recombines TRBV7-2 with TRBJ2-7, with 13 bases aligning to TRBD2. Trimming took 4 bases from V and 6 from J; bases not matched to a gene: 9. Germline CDR1 reads SGHTA; CDR2 reads FQGNSA. There are 16 residues in the CDR3. CDR3 sequence (DNA): TGTGCCAGCAGCTCCGCATGGACTAGCGGGAGTTTCGAGCAGTACTTC. As protein: CASSSAWTSGSFEQYF. Variable domain in full (rest from reference TRBV7-2 and TRBJ2-7): GAGVSQSPSNKVTEKGKDVELRCDPISGHTALYWYRQSLGQGLEFLIYFQGNSAPDKSGLPSDRFSAERTGGSVSTLTIQRTQQEDSAVYLCASSSAWTSGSFEQYFGPGTRLTVT.

This chain connects TRBV9 to TRBJ2-7, with 12 bases that match TRBD2. V lost 0 bases, J lost 6 bases, and 7 bases stayed unmatched. The CDR3 loop spans 16 amino acids. The germline V gene has CDR1 SGDLS and CDR2 YYNGEE. The CDR3 nucleotides are TGTGCCAGCAGCGTAGGACTAGCGGGAGACAGAAGCGAGCAGTACTTC. Its protein product is CASSVGLAGDRSEQYF. Drawing the rest from reference TRBV9 and TRBJ2-7, the complete variable domain is DSGVTQTPKHLITATGQRVTLRCSPRSGDLSVYWYQQSLDQGLQFLIQYYNGEERAKGNILERFSAQQFPDLHSELNLSSLELGDSALYFCASSVGLAGDRSEQYFGPGTRLTVT.

This sequence joins TRBV11-2 and TRBJ2-1; TRBD2 matches 7 bases. V lost 3 bases to trimming and J lost 4 bases; unmatched junction nucleotides: 9. Per the germline V gene, CDR1 is SGHAT and CDR2 is FQNNGV. The CDR3 is made up of 16 amino acids. This CDR3 reads CASSLRRLAAYNEQFF. DNA for the CDR3: TGTGCCAGCAGCTTGAGGCGGCTAGCGGCGTACAATGAGCAGTTCTTC.

The chain links TRBV18 to TRBJ1-5; no definite D call. This CDR3 has 13 residues. V lost 2 bases and J 5 bases, leaving 7 bases between the germline ends. CDR1 and CDR2 from the germline V gene are KGHSH and LQKENI. The CDR3 DNA sequence: TGTGCCAGCTCACCAGACGGAGATCAGCCCCAGCATTTT. As protein: CASSPDGDQPQHF.

J is TRBJ1-1 and V is TRBV19; weak D call: TRBD1 (5 bases). Germline V CDR1 and CDR2: LNHDA, SQIVND (reference sequence). V was shortened by 7 bases and J by 4 bases, with 13 bases between the two germline ends. The CDR3 loop spans 13 amino acids. CDR3 sequence: CASTAGGGTEAFF. The CDR3 DNA is TGTGCCAGTACCGCCGGGGGAGGCACTGAAGCTTTCTTT.

The chain is built from TRBV11-2 and TRBJ2-7, with D perhaps TRBD1 (6 bases). The V gene lost 5 bases and the J gene lost 6 bases, with 23 bases spanning the gap. The CDR3 is 16 amino acids. Germline CDR1 SGHAT, CDR2 FQNNGV. This chain's CDR3 is CASSTPDSPTRSEQYF. DNA for the CDR3: TGTGCCAGCAGCACCCCGGACAGCCCAACCCGGTCCGAGCAGTACTTC.

This clone was recorded a few times. V and J are TRBV30 and TRBJ1-5; the match to TRBD1 covers 8 bases. The CDR3 length is 15 residues. V trimming: 3 bases; J trimming: 1 base; junction bases outside the gene matches: 5. Germline assignment: CDR1 GTSNPN and CDR2 SVGIG (reference sequence). CDR3 bases: TGTGCCTGGAGCACAGGGGGAACGAGCAATCAGCCCCAGCATTTT. Its protein product is CAWSTGGTSNQPQHF. The variable domain in full, with the rest retrieved from reference TRBV30 and TRBJ1-5, is SQTIHQWPATLVQPVGSPLSLECTVEGTSNPNLYWYRQAAGRGLQLLFYSVGIGQISSEVPQNLSASRPQDRQFILSSKKLLLSDSGFYLCAWSTGGTSNQPQHFGDGTRLSIL.

This chain links TRBV19 with TRBJ2-7; 9 nucleotides line up with TRBD1. This CDR3 has 16 residues. Germline assignment: CDR1 LNHDA and CDR2 SQIVND (reference sequence). Trimming removed 4 bases from V and 5 bases from J; junction bases left unmatched: 12. In DNA form, the CDR3 reads TGTGCCAGTAGTACCCACCCCGGGACAGGGCTCCACGAGCAGTACTTC. Amino acids: CASSTHPGTGLHEQYF.

The chain combines TRBV27 with TRBJ2-3; a possible D gene is TRBD1 (6 bases). CDR3 length equals 16 residues. Germline V gene lookup returns CDR1 MNHEY and CDR2 SMNVEV (reference sequence). With 3 bases removed from V and 4 bases from J, the gap between germline ends came to 17 bases. The CDR3 loop reads CASSLTGSPPPDTQYF. As DNA, the CDR3 is TGTGCCAGCAGTTTGACAGGTTCACCCCCCCCAGATACGCAGTATTTT.

In its sample, this clone was seen once. The chain carries TRBV9 and TRBJ2-2; TRBD2 agrees at 8 bases. This CDR3 comprises 14 residues. Trimming took 4 bases from V and 4 from J; bases not matched to a gene: 3. Germline V gene lookup returns CDR1 SGDLS and CDR2 YYNGEE. The CDR3 DNA is TGTGCCAGCAGCCCGCGGGAGGTCACCGGGGAGCTGTTTTTT. Residues: CASSPREVTGELFF.

This clone has more than one count but fewer than ten. The chain joins TRBV7-9 to TRBJ2-5; D perhaps matches TRBD2 (5 bases). CDR1 is SEHNR, CDR2 FQNEAQ, per germline (reference sequence). V lost 5 bases, J lost 5 bases, and 12 bases lay in between. The CDR3 is made up of 13 amino acids. The CDR3 loop is CASSRGPGETQYF. The CDR3 region has the DNA TGTGCCAGCAGCCGAGGGCCGGGGGAGACCCAGTACTTC. Together with reference TRBV7-9 and TRBJ2-5, the CDR3 gives the full variable domain: DTGVSQNPRHKITKRGQNVTFRCDPISEHNRLYWYRQTLGQGPEFLTYFQNEAQLEKSRLLSDRFSAERPKGSFSTLEIQRTEQGDSAMYLCASSRGPGETQYFGPGTRLLVL.

The chain uses TRBV27 and TRBJ2-7, with 13 nucleotides matching TRBD2. The trim removed 6 bases at V and 4 bases at J, leaving 3 bases unmatched. In germline, CDR1 is MNHEY, CDR2 SMNVEV (reference sequence). The CDR3 is 14 residues long. CDR3 sequence: CASRWTSGSYEQYF. Written as DNA, the CDR3 is TGTGCCAGCAGGTGGACTAGCGGGAGTTACGAGCAGTACTTC.

The CDR3 nucleotides read TGTGCCAGCAGACGGGGGACCAACACTGAAGCTTTCTTT. It specifies CASRRGTNTEAFF. The J gene is TRBJ1-1, the V gene TRBV6-5, with D perhaps matching TRBD1 (5 bases). Looked up from germline, CDR1 is MNHEY and CDR2 is SVGAGI. This CDR3 spans 13 amino acids. Trimming removed 6 bases from V and 2 bases from J, with 10 bases in between.

V and J are TRBV28 and TRBJ1-4; 7 positions match TRBD1. V gave up 3 bases and J gave up 8 bases; unmatched junction bases: 6. Germline V gene data show CDR1 as MDHEN and CDR2 as SYDVKM. The CDR3 contains 14 residues. The CDR3 sequence is CASSFRGREEKLFF. The CDR3 region has the DNA TGTGCCAGCAGTTTCAGGGGGAGAGAAGAAAAACTGTTTTTT.

The V and J genes are TRBV7-9 and TRBJ2-6; 7 nucleotides line up with TRBD2. CDR3 length: 15 residues. V shed 5 bases and J 3 bases; nucleotides not matched to a gene: 4. The germline gives CDR1 SEHNR, CDR2 FQNEAQ (reference sequence). CDR3 sequence reads: CASSTPGGGANVLTF. The CDR3 DNA is TGTGCCAGCAGCACACCGGGGGGTGGGGCCAACGTCCTGACTTTC.

The CDR3 protein is CASSSTPGGSPQYF. The CDR3 bases are TGTGCCAGCAGTTCCACCCCGGGCGGGAGCCCTCAGTACTTC. The J gene is TRBJ2-7, the V gene TRBV2, with TRBD2 matching 7 bases. The CDR3 spans 14 residues. Germline lookup yields CDR1 SNHLY and CDR2 FYNNEI. Germline trimming cut 5 bases from V and 10 bases from J; bases unmatched to any gene: 14.